The clone carrying this T cell receptor beta chain was detected many times. The antigen is undetermined. Construction of TCR beta libraries relied on iRepertoire HTBI primers and on Arm-PCR targeting CDR3 regions. From the multiplex PCR reads, TCRdb called clonotypes with MiXCR, one entry per CDR3 protein. The table records fewer than 400,000 distinct CDR3 sequences, about 20% of them present only once. The time point denotes: persistent/refractory GD, antithyroid drugs over 5 years with positive TRAb. Generation of the TCR library employed RNA extracted from PBMCs. Graves' disease diagnoses used American Thyroid Association guidelines. Patients of an endocrinology department in Xi'an, China, were included. This entry belongs to a study of regulatory T cells in long-lasting Graves disease. The CDR3 is 15 residues long. The ends lost 3 bases at V and 5 bases at J; junction bases unmatched: 9. Findings and limits, study-wide: Thyroid tissue was not sampled; only peripheral blood was. It was in persistent disease that TRBV28, TRBJ1-2 and TRBJ2-5 were favored.

The sample in question was peripheral blood mononuclear cells (PBMCs), obtained when the disease was refractory, from a patient treated with antithyroid drugs. This clonotype was sampled from a female donor with Graves disease. The chain combines TRBV12-3 or TRBV12-4 with TRBJ2-5, with 7 bases lining up with TRBD2. CDR3 region: CASSLRGSWWETQYF. The CDR3, as DNA: TGTGCCAGCAGTTTGCGGGGGTCATGGTGGGAGACCCAGTACTTC.